The 31 T cell receptor beta chains below were found in one sample sequenced in a study of Ad26.COV2.S vaccination and SARS-CoV-2 variants. Treatment specified: around 19 received Ad26.COV2.S at low or high dose, single or two shots; about 5 received placebo; per-sample allocation not given. It was on day 63 after the first vaccine or placebo injection that samples were taken. Generated by immunoSEQ multiplex PCR, the TCRdb table keeps only in-frame clones and is missing some. Seen here are around 450,000 clones, approximately 92% observed once, and the top ten hold about 2.4%. The sample here was peripheral blood, taken in a trial of Ad26.COV2.S vaccine versus placebo. These receptors were taken from a person between 18 and 60 years old who received the Ad26.COV2.S COVID-19 vaccine or a placebo.

The V gene is TRBV7-8, the J gene TRBJ2-7, with TRBD1 matching over 10 bases. With 1 base clipped from V and 2 bases from J, the junction kept 11 bases outside the gene matches. CDR1 is SGHVS and CDR2 is FQNEAQ in the germline V gene. The CDR3 has 18 amino acids. CDR3 loop: CASSLGLVPGTGAYEQYF. The DNA for the CDR3 is TGTGCCAGCAGCTTAGGTTTGGTCCCCGGGACAGGGGCCTACGAGCAGTACTTC.

The chain couples TRBV6-5 to TRBJ2-3; 7 bases match TRBD2. The germline gives CDR1 MNHEY, CDR2 SVGAGI. CDR3 length: 14 amino acids. Unmatched junction bases numbered 7, after V lost 8 bases and J lost 2 bases. The CDR3 spells CASRRGLVTDTQYF. The CDR3 coding sequence is TGTGCCAGCCGTCGTGGACTAGTCACAGATACGCAGTATTTT.

This clone has a single count. The J gene is TRBJ2-4, the V gene TRBV2, with TRBD1 matching over 7 bases. Per germline, CDR1 SNHLY and CDR2 FYNNEI. The V segment lost 5 bases and the J segment 11 bases; nucleotides outside the gene matches: 6. CDR3 size: 12 residues. The chain's CDR3 is CASSKLTGVQYF. As DNA, the CDR3 is TGTGCCAGCAGTAAGCTCACAGGGGTTCAGTACTTC.

The chain is built from TRBV18 and TRBJ1-4, with 7 bases identical to TRBD1. CDR1 and CDR2 from the germline V gene are KGHSH and LQKENI. V lost 4 bases, J lost 10 bases, and 21 bases stayed unmatched. CDR3 length: 18 amino acids. CDR3 nucleotides: TGTGCCAGCTCACAAGACCAATTCAGGGGGTTTATCGAAGGAAAACTGTTTTTT. It is translated as CASSQDQFRGFIEGKLFF.

The rearrangement uses TRBV5-1 and TRBJ2-2; TRBD1 agrees at 8 bases. Germline V lookup: CDR1 SGHRS, CDR2 YFSETQ. The CDR3 extends over 16 amino acids. After removal of 1 base from V and 3 bases from J, the junction contained 5 bases not matched to a gene. CDR3 in amino acids: CASSLRQGPDTGELFF. Written as DNA, the CDR3 is TGCGCCAGCAGCTTGCGACAGGGGCCCGACACCGGGGAGCTGTTTTTT. The full variable domain, its missing parts supplied by reference TRBV5-1 and TRBJ2-2, is KAGVTQTPRYLIKTRGQQVTLSCSPISGHRSVSWYQQTPGQGLQFLFEYFSETQRNKGNFPGRFSGRQFSNSRSEMNVSTLELGDSALYLCASSLRQGPDTGELFFGEGSRLTVL.

In this sample, this clone turned up once. For the CDR3, the DNA is TGTGCCAGCAGCCAACAAGGCCAGGGAATCGGGGCCAACGTCCTGACTTTC. Its translation is CASSQQGQGIGANVLTF. The V gene is TRBV4-2, the J gene TRBJ2-6, with D possibly being TRBD1 (5 bases). CDR3 length equals 17 residues. V was clipped by 2 bases and J by 4 bases, with 15 bases between them. Germline values: CDR1 LGHNA, CDR2 YNFKEQ.

V is TRBV7-3 and J is TRBJ2-5; D may be TRBD1 (6 bases). Trimming removed 4 bases from V and 5 bases from J, with 20 bases in between. Germline V CDR1 and CDR2: SGHTA, FQGTGA. The CDR3 contains 16 residues. As DNA, the CDR3 is TGTGCCAGCAGCTCAGGGGCTGACTACACAAGTGAGACCCAGTACTTC. This translates into CASSSGADYTSETQYF.

V gene TRBV24-1 combines with J gene TRBJ2-1, with D possibly being TRBD1 (5 bases). V was cut by 5 bases and J by 10 bases, with 14 bases left in between. From germline, CDR1 is KGHDR and CDR2 SFDVKD. The CDR3 is 13 residues long. CDR3 sequence (DNA): TGTGCCACCAGTGTCGTCCGTGGGGCGGAGCAGTTCTTC. This gives the protein CATSVVRGAEQFF.

This clone was recorded once. This chain uses TRBV28 with TRBJ2-1; TRBD1 is a possible D gene (6 bases). This CDR3 is 16 amino acids long. V lost 5 bases and J 3 bases, leaving 17 bases between the germline ends. Per the germline V gene, CDR1 is MDHEN and CDR2 is SYDVKM. For the CDR3, the DNA is TGTGCCAGCAGTGCGGACAGACCCTATTTCTACAATGAGCAGTTCTTC. As protein: CASSADRPYFYNEQFF.

This rearrangement joins TRBV4-3 to TRBJ2-2, with 9 bases fitting TRBD2. CDR1 and CDR2 (germline): LGHNA, YSLEER. The V and J ends lost 3 bases and 4 bases, in that order; junction bases with no gene match: 6. The CDR3 is 16 residues long. The chain's CDR3 is CASSQDSGSVTGELFF. CDR3 nucleotides: TGCGCCAGCAGCCAGGATAGCGGGAGTGTCACCGGGGAGCTGTTTTTT.

This chain uses TRBV6-5 with TRBJ2-7; the D gene is possibly TRBD2 (5 bases). CDR1 MNHEY and CDR2 SVGAGI come from the germline V gene. CDR3 length: 13 amino acids. Between the trimmed V and J ends, which lost 2 bases and 0 bases, there was a span of 5 bases. This chain's CDR3 is CASSYRDSYEQYF. The CDR3 region has the DNA TGTGCCAGCAGTTACCGGGACTCCTACGAGCAGTACTTC.

J is TRBJ2-1 and V is TRBV5-5; TRBD1 agrees at 7 bases. V lost 4 bases to trimming and J lost 3 bases; unmatched junction nucleotides: 7. Germline V gene data show CDR1 as SGHKS and CDR2 as YYEKEE (reference sequence). This CDR3 has 15 residues. The CDR3 nucleotides are TGTGCCAGCAGCGATACAGGGGCCCACTACAATGAGCAGTTCTTC. Its translation: CASSDTGAHYNEQFF.

This chain connects TRBV7-3 to TRBJ1-5, with D hard to call. CDR1 and CDR2 from the germline V gene are SGHTA and FQGTGA. CDR3 length: 13 residues. Trimming took 5 bases from V and 5 from J, leaving 10 bases between them. The CDR3 nucleotides are TGTGCCAGCAGCCCCTCGGCGGATCAGCCCCAGCATTTT. Translated, it gives CASSPSADQPQHF.

The sample holds one count of this clone. One end of the junction does not line up with germline, which may come from a read error. J is TRBJ1-2 and V is TRBV29-1; a possible D gene is TRBD1 (5 bases). The CDR3 contains 14 residues. Germline lookup yields CDR1 SQVTM and CDR2 ANQGSEA. The CDR3 DNA reads TGCAGCGCTGAACGCGGTGGGGGGGGCTATGGCTACACCTTC. This gives the protein CSAERGGGGYGYTF.

A few counts support this clone. The chain recombines TRBV5-1 with TRBJ1-1, with 10 bases identical to TRBD1. This CDR3 is built from 16 residues. Losses at the gene ends were 4 bases for V and 2 bases for J; bases not matched to a gene: 8. Germline CDR1 and CDR2: SGHRS and YFSETQ. CDR3 amino acids: CASSNRGDRGNTEAFF. The DNA of the CDR3 is TGCGCCAGCAGCAACCGAGGGGACAGGGGAAACACTGAAGCTTTCTTT.

Only one count was recorded for this clone. This chain joins TRBV29-1 and TRBJ1-2, with D unclear. The germline CDR1 and CDR2 sequences are SQVTM and ANQGSEA. The CDR3 is 14 amino acids. V lost 3 bases and J lost 2, with 13 bases in between. CDR3 in DNA: TGCAGCGTTGATTTGGCCAAGGGCAACTATGGCTACACCTTC. Encoded protein: CSVDLAKGNYGYTF.

This sequence joins TRBV11-3 and TRBJ2-1, with a tentative D call TRBD1 (5 bases). Trimming removed 3 bases at V and 0 bases at J, with 9 bases between. Germline CDR1 SGHNT, CDR2 YENEEA. There are 15 residues in the CDR3. CDR3 bases: TGTGCCAGCAGCTTCAGGGCTAGCTCCTACAATGAGCAGTTCTTC. Protein: CASSFRASSYNEQFF.

This rearrangement joins TRBV10-3 to TRBJ1-1; the D is unclear. Germline CDR1 ENHRY, CDR2 SYGVKD. V dropped 5 bases and J dropped 6 bases, with 16 bases sitting between them. The CDR3 consists of 14 residues. CDR3 DNA: TGTGCCATCAGTACAACCGGGAAGGGAGCTGAAGCTTTCTTT. It is translated as CAISTTGKGAEAFF.

The V gene is TRBV2, the J gene TRBJ1-1; D may be TRBD1 (5 bases). The V gene's germline CDR1 is SNHLY and CDR2 FYNNEI. This CDR3 contains 13 residues. Between the trimmed V and J ends, which lost 8 bases and 1 base, there was a span of 11 bases. In DNA form, the CDR3 reads TGTGCCAGCGCCAGGGAACAGAACACTGAAGCTTTCTTT. This gives the protein CASAREQNTEAFF.

This rearrangement joins TRBV19 to TRBJ1-2; D is perhaps TRBD1 (6 bases). With 5 bases removed from V and 8 bases from J, the gap between germline ends came to 12 bases. This CDR3 is built from 12 residues. The germline CDR1 and CDR2 sequences are LNHDA and SQIVND (reference sequence). The CDR3 coding sequence is TGTGCCAGTAGTTTCTGGGGGCGAGGCTACACCTTC. Encoded protein: CASSFWGRGYTF.

The chain uses TRBV5-5 and TRBJ2-5; weak D call: TRBD1 (5 bases). The CDR3 runs 14 residues. V was cut by 4 bases and J by 5 bases, with 15 bases left in between. The germline V gene has CDR1 SGHKS and CDR2 YYEKEE (reference sequence). The CDR3 DNA is TGTGCCAGCAGCCCGCGGACAAATCGGGAGACCCAGTACTTC. As protein: CASSPRTNRETQYF.

The V gene is TRBV7-8, the J gene TRBJ2-7; 9 bases line up with TRBD1. V was pared by 2 bases and J by 3 bases, with 8 bases of the junction left unmatched. The CDR3 has 16 amino acids. The germline V gene encodes CDR1 SGHVS and CDR2 FQNEAQ. CDR3: CASSLNSGTGNYEQYF. Written as DNA, the CDR3 is TGTGCCAGCAGCTTAAATTCCGGGACAGGGAACTACGAGCAGTACTTC.

This CDR3 is CASSVAAGGYEQYF. The CDR3 nucleotides are TGTGCCAGCAGCGTAGCTGCGGGGGGCTACGAGCAGTACTTC. The chain links TRBV9 to TRBJ2-7; TRBD2 aligns across 8 bases. Germline-derived CDR1 and CDR2 are SGDLS and YYNGEE. J gave up 3 bases and V 0 bases, and 2 bases lay outside the gene matches. The CDR3 is 14 residues long.

This sequence joins TRBV9 and TRBJ2-3, with 13 bases identical to TRBD2. The V segment lost 4 bases and the J segment 4 bases; nucleotides outside the gene matches: 6. CDR3 length: 16 residues. Per germline, CDR1 SGDLS and CDR2 YYNGEE. The CDR3 loop is CASSFGLAGAADTQYF. The CDR3 nucleotides are TGTGCCAGCAGCTTCGGACTAGCGGGAGCTGCAGATACGCAGTATTTT.

V is TRBV11-2 and J is TRBJ2-2; 12 bases map to TRBD2. In germline, CDR1 is SGHAT, CDR2 FQNNGV. The CDR3 spans 19 residues. V lost 5 bases and J lost 6; bases outside the gene matches: 16. The CDR3 region has the DNA TGTGCCAGCAGCCTGAAGCGGCTAGCGGGGGGGCCCGGATCCGGGGAGCTGTTTTTT. Protein: CASSLKRLAGGPGSGELFF.

V and J are TRBV9 and TRBJ1-6; D remains unclear. The CDR3 spans 14 residues. V was cut by 3 bases and J by 10 bases, with 14 bases left in between. CDR1 is SGDLS, CDR2 YYNGEE, per germline. In DNA, the CDR3 is TGTGCCAGCAGCGAAACATGGTCTGAGTCACCCCTCCACTTT. Residues: CASSETWSESPLHF.

The chain joins TRBV3-1 (or the pseudogene TRBV3-2) to TRBJ1-3; no clear D. Per germline, CDR1 LGHDT and CDR2 YNNKEL (reference sequence). CDR3 length: 16 amino acids. The V gene lost 1 base and the J gene lost 4 bases, with 14 bases spanning the gap. CDR3 sequence: CASSQGAAIVGNTIYF. CDR3 nucleotides: TGTGCCAGCAGCCAAGGTGCGGCCATCGTCGGAAACACCATATATTTT.

The chain uses TRBV29-1 and TRBJ2-2, with D unresolved. This CDR3 has 12 amino acids. Germline assignment: CDR1 SQVTM and CDR2 ANQGSEA. The ends were cut back, 4 bases at V and 6 bases at J, with 9 bases in the middle. The CDR3 nucleotides read TGCAGCGTTGCGACAAGACCCGGGGAGCTGTTTTTT. This encodes CSVATRPGELFF.

The rearrangement uses TRBV12-3 or TRBV12-4 and TRBJ1-2, with D uncertain. The CDR3 sequence is 13 residues long. Trimming cost V 6 bases and J 8 bases, with 16 bases left between them. The CDR3 DNA reads TGTGCCAGCAGGACCCTTGGAACCTTAGGCTACACCTTC. It codes for CASRTLGTLGYTF.

J is TRBJ1-5 and V is TRBV9; D is ambiguous. The V gene lost 2 bases and the J gene lost 5 bases, with 8 bases spanning the gap. The CDR3 has 13 amino acids. Germline CDR1 and CDR2: SGDLS and YYNGEE. The CDR3 bases are TGTGCCAGCAGCGTGGACCCAGATCAGCCCCAGCATTTT. This codes for CASSVDPDQPQHF.

The sample holds one count of this clone. The CDR3 DNA reads as TGTGCCAGCAGCTTAGACCGTTTTAGCGGAAATGAGCAGTTCTTC. Its translation is CASSLDRFSGNEQFF. The chain recombines TRBV7-6 with TRBJ2-1, with D tentatively TRBD2 (6 bases). Trimming took off 1 base at V and 7 bases at J, with 14 bases between the two ends. The CDR3 loop spans 15 amino acids. Germline lookup yields CDR1 SGHVS and CDR2 FNYEAQ.